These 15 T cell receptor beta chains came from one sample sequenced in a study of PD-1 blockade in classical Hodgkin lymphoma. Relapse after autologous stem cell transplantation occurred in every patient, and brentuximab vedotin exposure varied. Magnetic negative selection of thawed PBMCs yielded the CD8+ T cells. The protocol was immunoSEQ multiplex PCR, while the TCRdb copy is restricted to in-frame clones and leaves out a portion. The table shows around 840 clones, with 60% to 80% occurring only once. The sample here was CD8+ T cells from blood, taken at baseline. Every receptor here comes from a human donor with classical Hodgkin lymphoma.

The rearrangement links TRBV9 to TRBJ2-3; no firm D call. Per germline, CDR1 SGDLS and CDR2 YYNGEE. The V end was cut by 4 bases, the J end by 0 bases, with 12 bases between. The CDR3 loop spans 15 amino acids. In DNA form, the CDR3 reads TGTGCCAGCAGCCCCCTCCTGACCAGCACAGATACGCAGTATTTT. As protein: CASSPLLTSTDTQYF.

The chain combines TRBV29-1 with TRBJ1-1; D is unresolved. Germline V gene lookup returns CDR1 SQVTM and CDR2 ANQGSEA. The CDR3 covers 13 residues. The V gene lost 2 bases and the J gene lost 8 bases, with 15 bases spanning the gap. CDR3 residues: CSVELVGLYEAFF. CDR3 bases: TGCAGCGTTGAATTGGTCGGGCTTTACGAAGCTTTCTTT.

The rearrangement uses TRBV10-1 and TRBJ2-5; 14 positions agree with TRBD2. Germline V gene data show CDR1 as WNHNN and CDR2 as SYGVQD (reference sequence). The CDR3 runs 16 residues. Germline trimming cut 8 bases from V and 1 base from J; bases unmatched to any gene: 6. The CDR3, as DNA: TGCGCCAGCCGCGGGACTAGCGGGAGCCCCCAAGAGACCCAGTACTTC. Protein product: CASRGTSGSPQETQYF.

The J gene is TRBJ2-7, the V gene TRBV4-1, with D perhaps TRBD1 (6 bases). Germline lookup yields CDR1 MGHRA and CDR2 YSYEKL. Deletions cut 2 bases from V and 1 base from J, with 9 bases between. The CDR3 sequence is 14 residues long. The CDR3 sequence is CASSQQTGSYEQYF. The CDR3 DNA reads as TGCGCCAGCAGCCAACAAACAGGGTCCTACGAGCAGTACTTC.

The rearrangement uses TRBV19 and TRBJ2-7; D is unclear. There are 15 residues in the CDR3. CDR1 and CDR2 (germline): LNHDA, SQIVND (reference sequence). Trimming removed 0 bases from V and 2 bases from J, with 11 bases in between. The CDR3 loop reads CASSIDLAATYEQYF. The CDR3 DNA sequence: TGTGCCAGTAGTATAGATCTGGCGGCGACCTACGAGCAGTACTTC.

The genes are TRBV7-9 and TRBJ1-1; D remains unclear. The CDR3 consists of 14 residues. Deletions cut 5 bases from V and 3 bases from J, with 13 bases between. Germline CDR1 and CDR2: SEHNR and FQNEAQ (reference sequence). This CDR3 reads CASSPVLAHTEAFF. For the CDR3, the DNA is TGTGCCAGCAGCCCCGTATTGGCTCACACTGAAGCTTTCTTT.

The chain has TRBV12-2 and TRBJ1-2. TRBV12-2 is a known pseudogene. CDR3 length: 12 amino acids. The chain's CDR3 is CATELLVYGYTF. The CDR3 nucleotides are TGTGCAACCGAACTCCTAGTCTATGGCTACACCTTC.

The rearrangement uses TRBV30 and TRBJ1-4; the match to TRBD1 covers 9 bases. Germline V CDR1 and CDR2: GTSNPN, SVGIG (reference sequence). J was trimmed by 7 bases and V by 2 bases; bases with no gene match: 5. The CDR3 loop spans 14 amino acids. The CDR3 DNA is TGTGCCTGGAGTCCCGGACAGGGGTTTGAAAAACTGTTTTTT. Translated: CAWSPGQGFEKLFF.

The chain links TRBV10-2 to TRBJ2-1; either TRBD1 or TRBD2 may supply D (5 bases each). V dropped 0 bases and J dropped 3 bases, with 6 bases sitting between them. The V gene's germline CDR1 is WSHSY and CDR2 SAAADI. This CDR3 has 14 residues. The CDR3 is CASSESGGYNEQFF. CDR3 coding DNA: TGCGCCAGCAGTGAGTCTGGGGGCTACAATGAGCAGTTCTTC.

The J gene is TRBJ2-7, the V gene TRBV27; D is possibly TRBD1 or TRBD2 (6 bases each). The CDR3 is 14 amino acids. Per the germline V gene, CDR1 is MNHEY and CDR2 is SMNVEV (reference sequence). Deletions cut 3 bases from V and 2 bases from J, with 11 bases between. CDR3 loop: CASSFGGPAYEQYF. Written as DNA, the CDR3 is TGTGCCAGCAGTTTCGGGGGCCCCGCCTACGAGCAGTACTTC.

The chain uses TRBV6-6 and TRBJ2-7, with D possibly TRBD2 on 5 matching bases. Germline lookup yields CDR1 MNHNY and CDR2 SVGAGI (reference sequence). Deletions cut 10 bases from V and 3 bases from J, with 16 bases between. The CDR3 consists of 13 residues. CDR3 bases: TGTGCCACTCGAGAGACTGGACTCTACGAGCAGTACTTC. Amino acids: CATRETGLYEQYF.

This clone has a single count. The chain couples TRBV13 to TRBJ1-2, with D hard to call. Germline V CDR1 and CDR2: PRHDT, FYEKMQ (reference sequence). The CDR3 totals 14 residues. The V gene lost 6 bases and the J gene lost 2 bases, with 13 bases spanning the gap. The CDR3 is CASSPDGGNYGYTF. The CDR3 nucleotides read TGTGCCAGCAGTCCAGACGGTGGCAACTATGGCTACACCTTC.

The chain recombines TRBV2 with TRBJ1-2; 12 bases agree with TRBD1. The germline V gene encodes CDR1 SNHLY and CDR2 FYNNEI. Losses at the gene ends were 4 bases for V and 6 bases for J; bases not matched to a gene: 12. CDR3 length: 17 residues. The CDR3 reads CASSGDRGPGNGNGYTF. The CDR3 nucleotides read TGTGCCAGCAGTGGGGACAGGGGGCCAGGTAATGGCAATGGCTACACCTTC.

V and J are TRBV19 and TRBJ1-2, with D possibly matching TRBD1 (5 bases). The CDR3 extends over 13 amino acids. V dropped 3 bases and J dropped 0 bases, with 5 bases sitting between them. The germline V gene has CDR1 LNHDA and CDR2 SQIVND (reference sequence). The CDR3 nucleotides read TGTGCCAGTAGTATGGGGCCTAACTATGGCTACACCTTC. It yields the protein CASSMGPNYGYTF.

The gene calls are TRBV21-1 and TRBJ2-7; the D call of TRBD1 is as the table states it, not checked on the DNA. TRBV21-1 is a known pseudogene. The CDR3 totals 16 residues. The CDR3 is CASSKAWDTKGSEQYF. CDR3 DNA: TGTGCCAGCAGCAAAGCATGGGACACAAAGGGCTCCGAGCAGTACTTC.